This TCR beta chain originates from a study of identical twins. A universal primer site was added by template switching, and unique molecular identifiers were carried by the cDNA. In TCRdb, the 5' RACE reads were re-called with MiXCR into one record per CDR3 protein. The sample carries roughly 490,000 distinct CDR3 sequences, roughly an eighth recorded once. Points from the study as a whole: Alpha sequences out of frame and shared by twins had excess low generation probability. Diverse VJ usage suggested most zero-insertion clonotypes were not invariant T cells.

Healthy Caucasians, and only they, were the donors. CDR3 size: 16 residues. Germline V gives CDR1 SGHTA, CDR2 FQGTGA. V lost 1 base to trimming and J lost 2 bases; unmatched junction nucleotides: 5. The table lists this clonotype with a few counts. Its antigen remains unknown. In addition, the sample was reused for a study of yellow fever vaccine responses in identical twins.

Sequences were obtained from CD4+ T cells sorted from blood. This TCR came from a woman in her late teens or twenties in good health. The V and J genes are TRBV7-3 and TRBJ2-3, with 8 bases lining up with TRBD2. The CDR3 nucleotides are TGTGCCAGCAGCTTAAAGCCAGCGGGGGTCACAGATACGCAGTATTTT. As protein: CASSLKPAGVTDTQYF.